The present entry profiles one T cell receptor (beta chain) with its context. The antigen is undetermined. Data came from immunoSEQ multiplex PCR; TCRdb stores just in-frame clones and leaves some out. Of around 1.4 million clones listed, 97% to 99% are singletons. HIV-negative, healthy adults without recent acute infections or vaccinations were the donors. Trimming pared 0 bases from V and 5 bases from J, leaving 14 bases between. The CDR3 is made up of 16 amino acids. CDR1 and CDR2 (germline): ENHRY, SYGVKD. The data belong to a study of shared clonotypes between healthy human individuals. The study, taken as a whole, reports: For sorted subsets, rarefaction showed incomplete sequencing despite large depth. Estimated clonotype richness was generally higher in naive than memory subsets.

The TCR sequence derives from a man in his thirties or forties in good health. The chain combines TRBV10-3 with TRBJ2-1; the D gene is possibly TRBD2 (5 bases). Specimen: naive CD4+ T cells sorted from blood. The subset is: CD45RA+ positively selected. The CDR3 is CAISESEIANNNEQFF. CDR3 coding DNA: TGTGCCATCAGTGAGTCGGAAATAGCGAACAACAATGAGCAGTTCTTC.